The 20 T cell receptor beta chains listed next were all sequenced from one sample in a study of T cell responses to AZD1222 COVID-19 vaccine (dated by TCRdb to the early 2020s). The library was made by the immunoSEQ multiplex PCR assay. TCRdb stores this immuneACCESS table with in-frame sequences only. Part of the clones is absent; in the studies checked, under half of the shortfall reflects unresolved V genes, and no reason is known for the rest. The sample table records 130,000 to 150,000 clones; 88% of these occur just once. Approximately 5.6% of the sample belongs to the ten largest clones. The time point label, as the study defines it: about 28 days (+/-7) after the second vaccine dose. What the treatment or condition label conveys for this sample: meningococcal conjugate vaccine given as trial control. Source: peripheral blood, taken 28 days after the second dose of the MenACWY control vaccine. The receptors here all came from an adult who received the MenACWY meningococcal vaccine as a control.

The rearrangement joins TRBV21-1 to TRBJ1-5. TRBV21-1 is a pseudogene. The CDR3 has 15 residues. The CDR3 DNA reads TGTGCCAGCAGCAAAGCACGTAATAGCAATCAGCCCCAGCATTTT. It specifies CASSKARNSNQPQHF.

The chain uses TRBV6-5 and TRBJ1-5; D not certain. The CDR3 sequence is 13 residues long. The V end was cut by 8 bases, the J end by 2 bases, with 10 bases between. From germline, CDR1 is MNHEY and CDR2 SVGAGI. CDR3 in DNA: TGTGCCAGCTGCCCTTTGCGCAATCAGCCCCAGCATTTT. Amino acids: CASCPLRNQPQHF.

CDR3 protein: CASSTQGVGNTIYF. The CDR3 DNA follows: TGTGCCAGCAGCACCCAAGGGGTTGGAAACACCATATATTTT. This chain links TRBV7-2 with TRBJ1-3; perhaps TRBD1 as D (5 bases). V lost 5 bases, J lost 3 bases, and 11 bases lay in between. The CDR3 length is 14 residues. Germline V CDR1 and CDR2: SGHTA, FQGNSA.

Concerning this clone itself: The sample holds other DNA sequences that translate to the same CDR3. The rearrangement joins TRBV7-9 to TRBJ2-1; no firm D call. Germline V lookup: CDR1 SEHNR, CDR2 FQNEAQ (reference sequence). The CDR3 has 14 amino acids. Deletions cut 0 bases from V and 3 bases from J, with 6 bases between. CDR3 DNA: TGTGCCAGCAGCTTAGCTCCCAGCTACAATGAGCAGTTCTTC. This gives the protein CASSLAPSYNEQFF. The entire variable domain, with the rest obtained from reference TRBV7-9 and TRBJ2-1, is as follows: DTGVSQNPRHKITKRGQNVTFRCDPISEHNRLYWYRQTLGQGPEFLTYFQNEAQLEKSRLLSDRFSAERPKGSFSTLEIQRTEQGDSAMYLCASSLAPSYNEQFFGPGTRLTVL.

The genes are TRBV28 and TRBJ1-2; D is unresolved. The germline V gene encodes CDR1 MDHEN and CDR2 SYDVKM. Deletions cut 5 bases from V and 4 bases from J, with 20 bases between. The CDR3 consists of 16 residues. The CDR3 here is CASSIREALSLYGYTF. CDR3 nucleotide sequence: TGTGCCAGCAGTATTAGGGAAGCTCTATCCCTCTATGGCTACACCTTC.

V is TRBV19 and J is TRBJ2-7; 12 nucleotides line up with TRBD1. The length of the CDR3 is 19 residues. Germline V gene lookup returns CDR1 LNHDA and CDR2 SQIVND (reference sequence). The J segment lost 1 base and the V segment lost 5 bases, leaving 15 bases of the junction unmatched. This CDR3 is CASSQPGQGASRTSYEQYF. The CDR3 DNA sequence: TGTGCCAGTAGTCAGCCGGGACAGGGGGCCTCCCGTACTTCCTACGAGCAGTACTTC.

This chain uses TRBV5-1 with TRBJ2-2; no clear D. Trimming left V 1 base short and J 5 bases short, with 12 bases between. Germline V gene data show CDR1 as SGHRS and CDR2 as YFSETQ. The CDR3 has 15 residues. CDR3 residues: CASSLFGDGTGELFF. DNA of the CDR3: TGCGCCAGCAGCTTGTTTGGGGATGGTACCGGGGAGCTGTTTTTT.

J is TRBJ2-7 and V is TRBV7-2, with D possibly matching TRBD2 (6 bases). The germline V gene has CDR1 SGHTA and CDR2 FQGNSA. Trimming stripped 6 bases from V and 2 bases from J, with 17 bases between. The CDR3 length is 15 residues. The CDR3 nucleotides read TGTGCCAGCAGGCTGGGGCCGGGAGCAGCCTACGAGCAGTACTTC. Encoded protein: CASRLGPGAAYEQYF.

This rearrangement joins TRBV19 to TRBJ1-2; D unresolved. V gave up 3 bases and J gave up 8 bases, with 7 bases separating them. This CDR3 spans 11 amino acids. Germline V CDR1 and CDR2: LNHDA, SQIVND (reference sequence). For the CDR3, the DNA is TGTGCCAGTAGTATCGGACGAGGCTACACCTTC. Translating gives CASSIGRGYTF.

This clone was seen once. This chain links TRBV28 with TRBJ1-2, with TRBD1 matching over 7 bases. The CDR3 loop spans 16 amino acids. Germline CDR1 and CDR2: MDHEN and SYDVKM. The trim removed 5 bases at V and 5 bases at J, leaving 14 bases unmatched. CDR3 in DNA: TGTGCCAGCAGTATCCAAGGGACAGAGATACTTTATGGCTACACCTTC. It encodes CASSIQGTEILYGYTF.

The chain is built from TRBV5-5 and TRBJ1-5; TRBD1 is a possible D gene (5 bases). The CDR3 length is 15 residues. V lost 4 bases to trimming and J lost 5 bases, with 16 bases between them. CDR1 and CDR2 (germline): SGHKS, YYEKEE (reference sequence). DNA for the CDR3: TGTGCCAGCAGCGTGGTTGGGGGTTTTTATCAGCCCCAGCATTTT. Protein product: CASSVVGGFYQPQHF.

V usage is TRBV5-1 and J usage is TRBJ1-2; D perhaps matches TRBD1 (6 bases). V lost 8 bases, J lost 2 bases, and 10 bases lay in between. Germline-derived CDR1 and CDR2 are SGHRS and YFSETQ. The CDR3 extends over 12 amino acids. The DNA of the CDR3 is TGCGCCAGTCGACAGGAGAACTATGGCTACACCTTC. Its protein is CASRQENYGYTF.

This clone was detected once. This chain connects TRBV6-1 to TRBJ1-3; 9 bases are a match to TRBD1. After removal of 2 bases from V and 0 bases from J, the junction contained 8 bases not matched to a gene. Germline V lookup: CDR1 MNHNS, CDR2 SASEGT. The CDR3 loop spans 18 amino acids. DNA for the CDR3: TGTGCCAGCAGTGAAAAGGGACAGGGATCTTACTCTGGAAACACCATATATTTT. It translates to CASSEKGQGSYSGNTIYF.

V usage is TRBV18 and J usage is TRBJ1-1; TRBD1 matches at 7 bases. Germline-derived CDR1 and CDR2 are KGHSH and LQKENI. The CDR3 loop spans 17 amino acids. The V segment lost 2 bases and the J segment 1 base; nucleotides outside the gene matches: 10. The CDR3 loop reads CASSPSGRGRWNTEAFF. The CDR3 nucleotides are TGTGCCAGCTCACCAAGTGGTAGGGGGCGGTGGAACACTGAAGCTTTCTTT.

The chain is built from TRBV3-1 (or the pseudogene TRBV3-2) and TRBJ2-4; a weak D match, TRBD2 (5 bases). Germline lookup yields CDR1 LGHDT and CDR2 YNNKEL (reference sequence). CDR3 length: 13 residues. The V end was cut by 4 bases, the J end by 1 base, with 5 bases between. CDR3: CASSPGAKNIQYF. CDR3 nucleotides: TGTGCCAGCAGCCCGGGGGCCAAAAACATTCAGTACTTC.

This clone was seen just once. This sequence joins TRBV5-1 and TRBJ2-2; the match to TRBD1 covers 7 bases. Looked up from germline, CDR1 is SGHRS and CDR2 is YFSETQ. There are 15 residues in the CDR3. The trim removed 0 bases at V and 1 base at J, leaving 0 bases unmatched. CDR3 DNA: TGCGCCAGCAGCTTGGGGGACAGGAACACCGGGGAGCTGTTTTTT. Encoded protein: CASSLGDRNTGELFF.

CDR3: CAWSERTGGFSPLHF. The CDR3 region has the DNA TGTGCCTGGAGTGAGAGGACAGGGGGCTTTTCACCCCTCCACTTT. The rearrangement links TRBV30 to TRBJ1-6; 11 nucleotides align to TRBD1. There are 15 residues in the CDR3. With 1 base clipped from V and 9 bases from J, the junction kept 5 bases outside the gene matches. Germline CDR1 GTSNPN, CDR2 SVGIG (reference sequence).

The rearrangement uses TRBV7-2 and TRBJ2-7; a possible D gene is TRBD2 (6 bases). V was trimmed by 4 bases and J by 3 bases, leaving 13 bases between them. This CDR3 is 14 amino acids long. Germline CDR1 is SGHTA and CDR2 is FQGNSA. CDR3 loop: CASSSGLGNYEQYF. DNA of the CDR3: TGTGCCAGCAGCTCGGGACTGGGGAACTACGAGCAGTACTTC.

Notes on this clone: The identical CDR3 is also encoded by other nucleotide sequences in the sample. The chain has TRBV5-1 and TRBJ1-1, with D uncertain. Germline lookup yields CDR1 SGHRS and CDR2 YFSETQ. There are 13 residues in the CDR3. Trimming removed 2 bases at V and 3 bases at J, with 8 bases between. CDR3 protein: CASSFSEDTEAFF. CDR3 in DNA: TGCGCCAGCAGCTTTTCGGAGGACACTGAAGCTTTCTTT.

The chain joins TRBV2 to TRBJ1-3; D is unresolved. This CDR3 has 12 amino acids. The V gene's germline CDR1 is SNHLY and CDR2 FYNNEI. V shed 6 bases and J shed 4 bases, with 7 bases lying between them. CDR3 loop: CASSGLGNTIYF. In DNA form, the CDR3 reads TGTGCCAGCAGCGGACTCGGAAACACCATATATTTT.